The 16 T cell receptor beta chains below all came from one sample that was sequenced in a study of T cells in Graves' hyperthyroidism and ophthalmopathy. TCR beta CDR3 region amplification was performed from RNA transcripts. The primer set for the first-round RT-PCR of the TCR CDR3 was HTBI. Each CDR3 protein is one row after TCRdb ran MiXCR on the multiplex PCR reads. The sample consists of about 640,000 distinct CDR3 sequences, more than 20% of them appearing once. Sequencing was carried out using blood. The receptors come from a man aged 25-40 years with Graves' ophthalmopathy.

This clonotype showed up just a few times. V is TRBV10-1 and J is TRBJ2-1; TRBD2 agrees at 13 bases. The J segment lost 8 bases and the V segment lost 4 bases, leaving 8 bases of the junction unmatched. Per germline, CDR1 WNHNN and CDR2 SYGVQD (reference sequence). The CDR3 runs 16 residues. The chain's CDR3 is CASSGPRTSGSHEQFF. CDR3 coding DNA: TGCGCCAGCAGTGGACCTAGGACTAGCGGGAGCCATGAGCAGTTCTTC.

This clonotype was observed a handful of times. The J gene is TRBJ1-1, the V gene TRBV28, with D unresolved. V was clipped by 9 bases and J by 7 bases, with 15 bases between them. Germline V lookup: CDR1 MDHEN, CDR2 SYDVKM. There are 12 residues in the CDR3. The CDR3, as DNA: TGTGCCAGTCAGGAGCCGGAGATTGAAGCTTTCTTT. This gives the protein CASQEPEIEAFF.

This rearrangement joins TRBV10-3 to TRBJ1-1, with a weak D call TRBD1 (5 bases). Trimming removed 2 bases at V and 8 bases at J, with 12 bases between. The CDR3 covers 13 residues. CDR1 is ENHRY and CDR2 is SYGVKD in the germline V gene. CDR3 region: CAISEAGRDEAFF. CDR3 in DNA: TGTGCCATCAGTGAGGCCGGAAGGGACGAAGCTTTCTTT.

This clonotype was counted once. The chain recombines TRBV10-2 with TRBJ2-5; no firm D call. Trimming stripped 2 bases from V and 5 bases from J, with 9 bases between. From germline, CDR1 is WSHSY and CDR2 SAAADI. This CDR3 has 13 amino acids. The CDR3 reads CASSEPLGETQYF. The CDR3, as DNA: TGCGCCAGCAGTGAGCCCCTCGGGGAGACCCAGTACTTC.

Of note for this clonotype: This may stem from a read error, because a much larger clone lies one nucleotide away. The J gene is TRBJ1-1, the V gene TRBV5-1, with D maybe TRBD1 (5 bases). The CDR3 runs to 13 residues. Germline lookup yields CDR1 SGHRS and CDR2 YFSETQ. Trimming took off 2 bases at V and 5 bases at J, with 10 bases between the two ends. The CDR3, as DNA: TGCGCCAGCAGCTTAGGACACAGAACTGAAGCTTTCTTT. Its translation is CASSLGHRTEAFF.

The chain employs TRBV20-1 and TRBJ1-2; no reliable D call. V was cut by 2 bases and J by 5 bases, with 6 bases left in between. The CDR3 is 11 amino acids. The germline V gene has CDR1 DFQATT and CDR2 SNEGSKA (reference sequence). The DNA of the CDR3 is TGCAGTGCTAGAACCTCATATGGCTACACCTTC. Residues: CSARTSYGYTF.

The genes are TRBV20-1 and TRBJ1-5; maybe TRBD1 (5 bases). Trimming cost V 6 bases and J 3 bases, with 12 bases left between them. The CDR3 loop spans 13 amino acids. Germline V CDR1 and CDR2: DFQATT, SNEGSKA (reference sequence). The CDR3 nucleotides are TGCAGTGCGGTAGGACACCTCAATCAGCCCCAGCATTTT. Translated: CSAVGHLNQPQHF.

CDR3 amino acids: CASSFRGQDGYTF. Written as DNA, the CDR3 is TGCGCCAGCAGCTTCAGGGGGCAGGATGGCTACACCTTC. The chain has TRBV5-1 and TRBJ1-2; 8 nucleotides align to TRBD1. The CDR3 extends over 13 amino acids. Germline V gene sequence: CDR1 SGHRS, CDR2 YFSETQ. V shed 2 bases and J 6 bases; nucleotides not matched to a gene: 3.

This clonotype was observed many times. The chain joins TRBV12-3 or TRBV12-4 to TRBJ2-1; the match to TRBD2 covers 7 bases. The CDR3 contains 15 residues. V was pared by 3 bases and J by 2 bases, with 4 bases of the junction left unmatched. Here the CDR3 DNA reads TGTGCCAGCAGTTTCGTCGCGGGAGCCTACAATGAGCAGTTCTTC. Residues: CASSFVAGAYNEQFF.

Points on this clonotype: A much larger clone is a single base away; this may be a read error. The V and J genes are TRBV6-6 and TRBJ1-5; weak D call: TRBD1 (5 bases). The V gene's germline CDR1 is MNHNY and CDR2 SVGAGI (reference sequence). The CDR3 runs to 16 residues. Trimming shortened V by 0 bases and J by 2 bases, and 11 bases separated the two germline ends. CDR3 residues: CASSYSRGLGNQPQHF. CDR3 nucleotides: TGTGCCAGCAGTTACTCGAGGGGTTTGGGCAATCAGCCCCAGCATTTT.

This clonotype was counted between two and nine times. The V gene is TRBV7-2, the J gene TRBJ2-2, with TRBD2 identical over 7 bases. Germline V gene lookup returns CDR1 SGHTA and CDR2 FQGNSA. V shed 0 bases, J shed 6 bases, and the junction held 7 bases outside the gene matches. The CDR3 covers 16 residues. For the CDR3, the DNA is TGTGCCAGCAGCTTAGCGGGACTAAGGCTGTCCGGGGAGCTGTTTTTT. This gives the protein CASSLAGLRLSGELFF. Together with reference TRBV7-2 and TRBJ2-2, the CDR3 gives the full variable domain: GAGVSQSPSNKVTEKGKDVELRCDPISGHTALYWYRQSLGQGLEFLIYFQGNSAPDKSGLPSDRFSAERTGGSVSTLTIQRTQQEDSAVYLCASSLAGLRLSGELFFGEGSRLTVL.

This clonotype was seen at least ten times. The gene calls are TRBV28 and TRBJ2-7; a weak D match, TRBD2 (5 bases). Germline V gene sequence: CDR1 MDHEN, CDR2 SYDVKM. The CDR3 extends over 12 amino acids. Trimming left V 3 bases short and J 7 bases short, with 10 bases between. The CDR3 DNA follows: TGTGCCAGCAGTTTCCCGGGGTGGGAGCAGTACTTC. Protein: CASSFPGWEQYF.

At least ten counts were recorded for this clonotype. The chain employs TRBV28 and TRBJ1-1; no firm D call. V dropped 2 bases and J dropped 1 base, with 14 bases sitting between them. CDR3 length: 16 amino acids. CDR1 is MDHEN and CDR2 is SYDVKM in the germline V gene. The CDR3 nucleotides are TGTGCCAGCAGTTTAAGAGGTTTGGGGTCGAACACTGAAGCTTTCTTT. This sequence encodes CASSLRGLGSNTEAFF.

The chain recombines TRBV4-1 with TRBJ2-1; 10 bases agree with TRBD2. The germline V gene encodes CDR1 MGHRA and CDR2 YSYEKL. The CDR3 consists of 17 residues. J gave up 9 bases and V 0 bases, and 11 bases lay outside the gene matches. CDR3 loop: CASSQDWASGSNGEQFF. In nucleotides, the CDR3 is TGCGCCAGCAGCCAAGATTGGGCTAGCGGGAGTAACGGTGAGCAGTTCTTC.

This clonotype showed up just a few times. V and J are TRBV2 and TRBJ2-1, with D perhaps assigned TRBD1 or TRBD2 (6 bases each). This CDR3 contains 14 residues. Trimming removed 7 bases at V and 7 bases at J, with 17 bases between. Per germline, CDR1 SNHLY and CDR2 FYNNEI. CDR3 nucleotides: TGTGCCAGCATGAAGGGGGGCTCGGGGAATGAGCAGTTCTTC. Protein: CASMKGGSGNEQFF.

V is TRBV6-5 and J is TRBJ1-1, with 9 bases that match TRBD1. CDR3 length: 17 residues. Germline V gene data show CDR1 as MNHEY and CDR2 as SVGAGI. V lost 4 bases and J lost 5; bases outside the gene matches: 14. The CDR3 loop is CASSWGQGQSRGTEAFF. The CDR3 DNA reads TGTGCCAGCAGTTGGGGACAGGGTCAGAGTCGGGGGACTGAAGCTTTCTTT.